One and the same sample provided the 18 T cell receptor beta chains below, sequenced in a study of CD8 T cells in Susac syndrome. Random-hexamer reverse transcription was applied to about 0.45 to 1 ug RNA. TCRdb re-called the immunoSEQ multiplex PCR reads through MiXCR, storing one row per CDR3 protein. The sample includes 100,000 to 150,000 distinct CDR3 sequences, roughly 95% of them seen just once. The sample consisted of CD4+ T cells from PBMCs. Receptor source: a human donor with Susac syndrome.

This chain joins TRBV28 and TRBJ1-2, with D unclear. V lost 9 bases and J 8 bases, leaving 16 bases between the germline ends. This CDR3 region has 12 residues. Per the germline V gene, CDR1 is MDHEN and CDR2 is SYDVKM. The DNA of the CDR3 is TGTGCCAGTTTGACACGGCCATTGGGCTACACCTTC. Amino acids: CASLTRPLGYTF.

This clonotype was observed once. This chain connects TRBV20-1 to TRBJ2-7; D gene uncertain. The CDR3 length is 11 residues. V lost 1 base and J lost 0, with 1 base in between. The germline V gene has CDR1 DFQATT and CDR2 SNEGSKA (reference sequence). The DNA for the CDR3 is TGCAGTGCTAGAGCCTCCTACGAGCAGTACTTC. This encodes CSARASYEQYF.

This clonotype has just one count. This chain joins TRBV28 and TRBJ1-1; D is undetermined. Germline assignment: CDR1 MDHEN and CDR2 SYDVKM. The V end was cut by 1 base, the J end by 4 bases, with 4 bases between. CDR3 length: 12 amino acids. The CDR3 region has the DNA TGTGCCAGCAGTTTATTGGGCACTGAAGCTTTCTTT. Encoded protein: CASSLLGTEAFF.

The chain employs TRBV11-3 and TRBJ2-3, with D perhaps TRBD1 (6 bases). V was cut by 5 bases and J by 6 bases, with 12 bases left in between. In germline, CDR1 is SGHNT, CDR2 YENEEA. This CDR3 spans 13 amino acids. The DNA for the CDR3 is TGTGCCAGCAGCGACAGGTGGGGGGATACGCAGTATTTT. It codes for CASSDRWGDTQYF.

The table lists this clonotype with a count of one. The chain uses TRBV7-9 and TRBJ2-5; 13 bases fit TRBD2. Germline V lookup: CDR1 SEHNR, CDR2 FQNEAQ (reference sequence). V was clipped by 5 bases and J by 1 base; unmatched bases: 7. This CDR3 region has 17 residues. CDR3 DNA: TGTGCCAGCAGCCGACTAGCGGGAGGAGGGATCCAAGAGACCCAGTACTTC. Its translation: CASSRLAGGGIQETQYF.

The CDR3 DNA sequence: TGTGCCACACAGAGCGGGAGACTCTCCTACAATGAGCAGTTCTTC. It encodes CATQSGRLSYNEQFF. This chain joins TRBV28 and TRBJ2-1, with 8 bases lining up with TRBD2. From germline, CDR1 is MDHEN and CDR2 SYDVKM. V lost 10 bases and J lost 0; bases outside the gene matches: 8. The CDR3 totals 15 residues. Variable domain in full (rest from reference TRBV28 and TRBJ2-1): DVKVTQSSRYLVKRTGEKVFLECVQDMDHENMFWYRQDPGLGLRLIYFSYDVKMKEKGDIPEGYSVSREKKERFSLILESASTNQTSMYLCATQSGRLSYNEQFFGPGTRLTVL.

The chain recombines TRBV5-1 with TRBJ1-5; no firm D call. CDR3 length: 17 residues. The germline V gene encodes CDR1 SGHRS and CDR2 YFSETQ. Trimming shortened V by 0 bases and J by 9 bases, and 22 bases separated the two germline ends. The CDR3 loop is CASSLEPQGNGLGPQHF. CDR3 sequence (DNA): TGCGCCAGCAGCTTGGAACCCCAAGGCAATGGACTTGGGCCCCAGCATTTT.

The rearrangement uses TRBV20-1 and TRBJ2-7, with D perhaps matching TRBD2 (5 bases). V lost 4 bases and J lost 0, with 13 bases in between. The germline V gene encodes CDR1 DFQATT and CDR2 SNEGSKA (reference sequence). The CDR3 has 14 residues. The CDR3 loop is CSAKVDLSSYEQYF. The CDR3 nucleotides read TGCAGTGCTAAGGTGGACTTAAGCTCCTACGAGCAGTACTTC.

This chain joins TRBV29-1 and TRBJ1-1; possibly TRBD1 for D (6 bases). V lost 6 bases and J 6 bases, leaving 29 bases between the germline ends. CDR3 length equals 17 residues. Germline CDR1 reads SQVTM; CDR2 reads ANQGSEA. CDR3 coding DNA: TGCAGCGTAGCTATAGGGGGGATATCTACGATTTTCTCTGAAGCTTTCTTT. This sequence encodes CSVAIGGISTIFSEAFF.

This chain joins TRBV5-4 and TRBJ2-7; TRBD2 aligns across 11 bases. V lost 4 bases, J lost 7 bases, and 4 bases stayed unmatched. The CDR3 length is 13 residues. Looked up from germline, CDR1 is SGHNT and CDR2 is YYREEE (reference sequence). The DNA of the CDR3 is TGTGCCAGCAGCGGTAGCGGGAGGGGTGAGCAGTACTTC. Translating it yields CASSGSGRGEQYF.

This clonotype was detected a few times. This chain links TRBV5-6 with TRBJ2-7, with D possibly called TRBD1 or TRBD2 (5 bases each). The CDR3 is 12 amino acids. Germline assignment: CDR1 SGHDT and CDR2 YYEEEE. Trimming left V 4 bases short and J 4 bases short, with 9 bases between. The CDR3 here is CASSGGGYEQYF. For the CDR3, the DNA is TGTGCCAGCAGCGGTGGGGGATACGAGCAGTACTTC.

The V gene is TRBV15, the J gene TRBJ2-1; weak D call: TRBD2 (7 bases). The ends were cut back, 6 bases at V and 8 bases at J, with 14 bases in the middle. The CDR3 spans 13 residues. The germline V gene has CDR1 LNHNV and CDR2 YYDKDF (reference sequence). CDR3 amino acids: CATSNREGYEQFF. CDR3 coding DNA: TGTGCCACCAGTAACAGGGAGGGTTATGAGCAGTTCTTC.

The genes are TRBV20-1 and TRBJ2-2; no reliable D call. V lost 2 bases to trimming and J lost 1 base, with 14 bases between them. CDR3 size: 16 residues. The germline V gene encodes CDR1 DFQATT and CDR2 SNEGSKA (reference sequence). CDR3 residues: CSARQAGRRNTGELFF. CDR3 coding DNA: TGCAGTGCTAGACAAGCCGGCCGTAGGAACACCGGGGAGCTGTTTTTT.

This CDR3 reads CASSLYAPPSSGANVLTF. CDR3 nucleotide sequence: TGTGCCAGCAGCTTGTACGCCCCTCCCAGCTCTGGGGCCAACGTCCTGACTTTC. This rearrangement joins TRBV5-6 to TRBJ2-6; the D is unclear. V shed 1 base and J shed 0 bases, with 14 bases lying between them. Germline CDR1 reads SGHDT; CDR2 reads YYEEEE. CDR3 length equals 18 residues.

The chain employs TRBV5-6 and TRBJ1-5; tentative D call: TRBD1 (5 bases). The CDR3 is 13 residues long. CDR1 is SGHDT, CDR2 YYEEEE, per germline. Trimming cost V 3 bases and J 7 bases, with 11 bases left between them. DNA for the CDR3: TGTGCCAGCAGCTCCGGACGGGGGCAGCCCCAGCATTTT. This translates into CASSSGRGQPQHF.

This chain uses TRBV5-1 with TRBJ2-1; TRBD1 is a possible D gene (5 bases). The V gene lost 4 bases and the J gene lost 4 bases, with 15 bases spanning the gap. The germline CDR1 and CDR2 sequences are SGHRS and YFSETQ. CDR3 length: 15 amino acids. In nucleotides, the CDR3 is TGCGCCAGCAGCCTTTCTCAGGGATCATACAATGAGCAGTTCTTC. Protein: CASSLSQGSYNEQFF.

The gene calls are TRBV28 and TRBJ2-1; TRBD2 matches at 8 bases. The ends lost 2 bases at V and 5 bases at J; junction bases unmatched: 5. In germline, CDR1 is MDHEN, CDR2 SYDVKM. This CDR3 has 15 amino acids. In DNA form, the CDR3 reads TGTGCCAGCAGTTTACTAGCGGGTAATAACAATGAGCAGTTCTTC. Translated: CASSLLAGNNNEQFF.

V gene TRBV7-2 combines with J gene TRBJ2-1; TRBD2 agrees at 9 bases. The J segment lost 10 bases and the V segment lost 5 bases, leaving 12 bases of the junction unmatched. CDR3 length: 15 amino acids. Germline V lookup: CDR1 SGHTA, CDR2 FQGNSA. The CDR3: CASSRFSGSGDEQFF. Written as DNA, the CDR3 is TGTGCCAGCAGCCGTTTTAGCGGGAGCGGGGACGAGCAGTTCTTC.